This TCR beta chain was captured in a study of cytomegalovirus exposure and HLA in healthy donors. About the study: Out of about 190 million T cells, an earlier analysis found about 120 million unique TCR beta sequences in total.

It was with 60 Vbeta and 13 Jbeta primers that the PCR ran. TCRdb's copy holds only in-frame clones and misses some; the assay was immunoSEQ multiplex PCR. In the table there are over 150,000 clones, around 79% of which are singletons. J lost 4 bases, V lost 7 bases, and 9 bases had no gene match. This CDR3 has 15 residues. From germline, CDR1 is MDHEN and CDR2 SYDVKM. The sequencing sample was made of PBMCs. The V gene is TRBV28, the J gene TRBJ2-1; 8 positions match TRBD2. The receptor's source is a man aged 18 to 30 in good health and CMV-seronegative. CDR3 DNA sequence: TGTGCCAGCACCCCAGGGGCTAGCGGGTACAATGAGCAGTTCTTC. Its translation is CASTPGASGYNEQFF. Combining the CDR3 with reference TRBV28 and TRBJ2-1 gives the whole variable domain DVKVTQSSRYLVKRTGEKVFLECVQDMDHENMFWYRQDPGLGLRLIYFSYDVKMKEKGDIPEGYSVSREKKERFSLILESASTNQTSMYLCASTPGASGYNEQFFGPGTRLTVL.